This is a list of T cell receptor beta chains from one sample in a study of a mutant IDH1 vaccine in newly diagnosed glioma. The data were produced by immunoSEQ multiplex PCR, yet TCRdb's version contains in-frame clones alone and is incomplete. The sample has about 63,000 clones, around 83% seen once. This specimen was peripheral blood mononuclear cells (PBMCs), taken from a glioma patient treated with radiotherapy, temozolomide or both. These receptors originate from a woman between 18 and 29 years old with glioma. Some clones in this sample may be carry-over from other donors' samples. CDR3s include the opening cysteine and the closing phenylalanine or tryptophan. D genes are given only for firm matches. Clone size is given for some rows only: seen once, a few or many times, or a class if the clone is expanded.

NA,TRBV5-5,few,TRBJ1-5,CASSLSGPGAMSNQPQHF,TGTGCCAGCAGCTTGTCCGGCCCGGGGGCGATGAGCAATCAGCCCCAGCATTTT
NA,TRBV27,NA,TRBJ2-3,CASWHQTGTDTQYF,TGTGCCAGCTGGCACCAGACCGGCACAGATACGCAGTATTTT
NA,TRBV27,NA,TRBJ1-5,CASGGGDNQPQHF,TGTGCCAGCGGTGGCGGGGACAATCAGCCCCAGCATTTT
NA,TRBV12-2,NA,TRBJ1-1,CASGPPLKMWDTEAFF,TGTGCAAGTGGACCCCCCCTCAAGATGTGGGACACTGAAGCTTTCTTT
NA,TRBV19,NA,TRBJ1-2,CASSIGGAANYGYTF,TGTGCCAGTAGTATAGGGGGCGCAGCTAACTATGGCTACACCTTC
NA,TRBV19,NA,TRBJ2-7,CASSPTGNYEQYF,TGTGCCAGTAGTCCCACAGGGAACTACGAGCAGTACTTC
NA,TRBV19,NA,TRBJ2-2,CASKPLTGEESLKNTGELFF,TGTGCCAGTAAGCCTCTAACAGGGGAGGAGAGTCTAAAGAACACCGGGGAGCTGTTTTTT
TRBD1,TRBV5-4,NA,TRBJ1-6,CASSSRTGAYNSPLHF,TGTGCCAGCAGCTCTCGGACAGGCGCCTATAATTCACCCCTCCACTTT
NA,TRBV6-1,NA,TRBJ1-1,CASKASPPGEAFF,TGTGCCAGCAAGGCCAGCCCACCGGGTGAAGCTTTCTTT
NA,TRBV6-5,NA,TRBJ1-2,CASSRTDLNYGYTF,TGTGCCAGCAGCAGGACTGATTTGAACTATGGCTACACCTTC
TRBD1,TRBV6-5,NA,TRBJ1-1,CASSRGTANTEAFF,TGTGCCAGCAGTCGCGGGACAGCGAACACTGAAGCTTTCTTT
NA,TRBV4-1,NA,TRBJ1-5,CASSRVTGGGQPQHF,TGCGCCAGCAGCCGCGTGACAGGTGGCGGTCAGCCCCAGCATTTT
NA,TRBV5-4,NA,TRBJ2-5,CASSQGGETRRETQYF,TGTGCCAGCAGTCAGGGGGGGGAAACCCGACGGGAGACCCAGTACTTC
NA,TRBV7-9,NA,TRBJ1-1,CASSLASGRNTEAFF,TGTGCCAGCAGCTTAGCCTCGGGGCGGAACACTGAAGCTTTCTTT
NA,TRBV7-8,NA,TRBJ2-7,CASSSQGPPYEQYF,TGTGCCAGCAGCTCACAGGGACCCCCCTACGAGCAGTACTTC
NA,TRBV30,NA,TRBJ1-2,CAWKWGPGRGYGYTF,TGTGCCTGGAAGTGGGGCCCAGGACGGGGCTATGGCTACACCTTC
NA,TRBV6-5,NA,TRBJ2-7,CASSRAEGTYEQYF,TGTGCCAGCAGCCGGGCCGAGGGTACCTACGAGCAGTACTTC
NA,TRBV15,NA,TRBJ1-5,CATSRKRGWADSNQPQHF,TGTGCCACCAGCAGGAAACGGGGATGGGCGGATAGCAATCAGCCCCAGCATTTT
TRBD1,TRBV5-4,NA,TRBJ1-1,CASSSGQGRTEAFF,TGTGCCAGCAGCTCCGGACAGGGGAGGACTGAAGCTTTCTTT
TRBD2,TRBV9,NA,TRBJ2-7,CASSVGGGGGSYEQYF,TGTGCCAGCAGCGTAGGGGGCGGGGGGGGCTCCTACGAGCAGTACTTC
NA,TRBV29-1,NA,TRBJ1-1,CSVRPRGNTEAFF,TGCAGCGTTCGGCCGCGGGGGAACACTGAAGCTTTCTTT
NA,TRBV6-5,NA,TRBJ2-3,CASSSWEDTQYF,TGTGCCAGCAGTTCCTGGGAGGATACGCAGTATTTT
NA,TRBV29-1,once,TRBJ1-4,CSVKPTNEKLFF,TGCAGCGTTAAGCCAACTAATGAAAAACTGTTTTTT
NA,TRBV7-9,NA,TRBJ2-3,CASSLGRGVDTQYF,TGTGCCAGCAGCTTGGGTAGGGGGGTAGATACGCAGTATTTT
TRBD2,TRBV5-4,NA,TRBJ2-7,CATGEGLSYEQYF,TGTGCCACCGGGGAGGGCCTCTCCTACGAGCAGTACTTC
TRBD2,TRBV5-1,NA,TRBJ2-3,CASSLVPLAGTDTQYF,TGCGCCAGCAGCTTGGTCCCCCTAGCGGGCACAGATACGCAGTATTTT
TRBD1,TRBV19,NA,TRBJ2-7,CASSIEGTGAYEQYF,TGTGCCAGTAGTATAGAGGGGACAGGGGCCTACGAGCAGTACTTC
NA,TRBV2,NA,TRBJ1-1,CASATGRGPEAFF,TGTGCCAGCGCCACCGGTCGGGGCCCTGAAGCTTTCTTT
NA,TRBV5-4,NA,TRBJ1-2,CASSLEKDYGYTF,TGTGCCAGCAGCTTGGAGAAGGACTATGGCTACACCTTC
NA,TRBV6-1,once,TRBJ2-3,CASSDAGQRLTDTQYF,TGTGCCAGCAGTGATGCGGGCCAAAGGCTCACAGATACGCAGTATTTT
NA,TRBV6-5,NA,TRBJ1-1,CASSYSSVGVNTEAFF,TGTGCCAGCAGTTACTCGAGTGTAGGGGTGAACACTGAAGCTTTCTTT
NA,TRBV18,few,TRBJ1-1,CASSPSRTEAFF,TGTGCCAGCTCACCTAGTCGAACTGAAGCTTTCTTT
TRBD1,TRBV5-4,NA,TRBJ2-2,CASSGGQGDTGELFF,TGTGCCAGCAGCGGAGGACAGGGGGACACCGGGGAGCTGTTTTTT
NA,TRBV5-1,NA,TRBJ2-2,CASSLEGIGELFF,TGCGCCAGCAGCTTGGAGGGGATCGGGGAGCTGTTTTTT
NA,TRBV29-1,NA,TRBJ2-2,CSVDRSNTGELFF,TGCAGCGTTGACAGGTCGAACACCGGGGAGCTGTTTTTT
NA,TRBV25-1,NA,TRBJ1-1,CATRVYWVAFF,TGTGCCACCCGGGTCTACTGGGTTGCTTTCTTT
NA,TRBV9,NA,TRBJ1-3,CASSRTGTSGNTIYF,TGTGCCAGCAGCAGAACAGGCACCTCTGGAAACACCATATATTTT
NA,TRBV7-2,NA,TRBJ2-7,CASSSGWANEQYF,TGTGCCAGCAGCTCCGGATGGGCCAACGAGCAGTACTTC